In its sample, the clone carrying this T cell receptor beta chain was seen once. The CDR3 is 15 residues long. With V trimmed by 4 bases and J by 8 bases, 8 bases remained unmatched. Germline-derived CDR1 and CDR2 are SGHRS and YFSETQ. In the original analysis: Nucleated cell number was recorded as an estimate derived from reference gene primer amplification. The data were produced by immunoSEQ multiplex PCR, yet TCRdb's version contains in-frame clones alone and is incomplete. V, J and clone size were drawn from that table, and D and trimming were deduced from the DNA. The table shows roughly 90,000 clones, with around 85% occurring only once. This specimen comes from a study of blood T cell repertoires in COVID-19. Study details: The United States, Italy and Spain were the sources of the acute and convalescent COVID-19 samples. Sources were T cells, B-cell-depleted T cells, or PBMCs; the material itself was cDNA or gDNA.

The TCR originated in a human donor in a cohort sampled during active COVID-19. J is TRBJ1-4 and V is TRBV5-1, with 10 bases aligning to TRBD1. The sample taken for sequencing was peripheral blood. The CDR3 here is CASSRRGTGEEKLFF. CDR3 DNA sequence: TGCGCCAGCAGCCGCCGCGGGACAGGGGAAGAAAAACTGTTTTTT.